This T cell receptor beta chain was identified during a study of OX40 agonist ivuxolimab in advanced cancers. Study summary: The patients received ivuxolimab by intravenous route every 2 weeks at 0.01 to 10 mg/kg. Three patients had partial responses: one hepatocellular carcinoma, two cutaneous melanoma.

On this clone itself: Its antigen is not known.

Some clones are missing from TCRdb's copy, which holds only in-frame ones; the method was immunoSEQ multiplex PCR. The data contain more than 55,000 clones, 86% of them singletons. The CDR3 has 11 amino acids. Trimming removed 8 bases from V and 3 bases from J, with 7 bases in between. In germline, CDR1 is SNHLY, CDR2 FYNNEI. General study points: At doses 0.1 to 3.0 mg/kg, CD4+ and CD8+ clones expanded.

Sequenced here: CD4+ or CD8+ T cells sorted from blood, sampled in a trial of the OX40 agonist ivuxolimab. The chain combines TRBV2 with TRBJ2-5; possibly TRBD1 or TRBD2 for D (5 bases each). The receptor's source is an adult with an advanced solid tumor such as melanoma, head and neck, liver or kidney cancer. The CDR3 DNA follows: TGTGCCAGCGGGGGAGAAGAGACCCAGTACTTC. It translates to CASGGEETQYF.